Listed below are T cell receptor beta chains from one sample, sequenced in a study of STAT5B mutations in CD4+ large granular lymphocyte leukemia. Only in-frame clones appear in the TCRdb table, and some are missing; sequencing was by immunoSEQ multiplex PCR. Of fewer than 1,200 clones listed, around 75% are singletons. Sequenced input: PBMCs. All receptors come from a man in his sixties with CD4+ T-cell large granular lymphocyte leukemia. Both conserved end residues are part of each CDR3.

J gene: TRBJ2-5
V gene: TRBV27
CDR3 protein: CASSLLGGGSTLQETQYF

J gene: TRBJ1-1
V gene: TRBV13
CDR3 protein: CASSSITGGAEAFF

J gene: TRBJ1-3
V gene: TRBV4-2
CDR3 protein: CASSLPTDSGSTIYF

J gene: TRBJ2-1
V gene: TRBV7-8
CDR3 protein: CASSFSGGPYNEQFF

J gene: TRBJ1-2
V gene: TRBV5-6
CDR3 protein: CASSLLDYGYTF

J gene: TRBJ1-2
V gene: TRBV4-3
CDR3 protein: CASSQEIQGGYGYTF

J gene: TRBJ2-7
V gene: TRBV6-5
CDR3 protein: CASSWGQGGYEQYF

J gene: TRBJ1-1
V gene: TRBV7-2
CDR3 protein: CASSLWVLNTEAFF

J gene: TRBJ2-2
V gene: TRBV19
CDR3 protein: CASSIWGENTGELFF

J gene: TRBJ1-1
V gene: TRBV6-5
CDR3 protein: CASSYQSGSTEAFF

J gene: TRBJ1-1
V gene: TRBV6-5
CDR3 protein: CASSLGPNTEAFF

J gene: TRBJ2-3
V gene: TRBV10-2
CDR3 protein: CASSVLTGTDTQYF

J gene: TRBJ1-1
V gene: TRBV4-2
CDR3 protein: CASSHDDRDTEAFF

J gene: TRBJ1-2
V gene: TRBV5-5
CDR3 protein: CASSLEPNYGYTF

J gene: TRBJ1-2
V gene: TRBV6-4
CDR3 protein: CASSDSGRGTYTF

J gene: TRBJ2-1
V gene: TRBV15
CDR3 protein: CATSRGTGAYYNEQFF

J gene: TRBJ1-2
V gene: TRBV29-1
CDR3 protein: CSVEKMAGLTSDYGYTF

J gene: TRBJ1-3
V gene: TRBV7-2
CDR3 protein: CASSSRLGNTIYF

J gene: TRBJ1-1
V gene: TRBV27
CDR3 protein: CASSLYSTSEAFF

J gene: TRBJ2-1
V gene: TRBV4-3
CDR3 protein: CASSQDGGGIGEQFF

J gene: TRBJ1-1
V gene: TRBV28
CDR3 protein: CATYINRGMNTEAFF

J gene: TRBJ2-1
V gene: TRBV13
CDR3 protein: CASSHGLAGGQGEQFF

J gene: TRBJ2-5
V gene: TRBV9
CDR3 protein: CASSAELAGGQETQYF

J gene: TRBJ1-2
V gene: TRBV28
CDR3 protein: CASSPESTALYGYTF

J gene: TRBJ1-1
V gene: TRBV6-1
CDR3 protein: CASPAGTEAFF

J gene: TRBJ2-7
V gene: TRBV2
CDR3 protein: CASYRDTYEQYF

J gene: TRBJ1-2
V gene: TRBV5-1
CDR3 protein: CASSFLESYGYTF

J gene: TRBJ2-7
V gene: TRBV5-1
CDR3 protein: CASSLGGYEQYF

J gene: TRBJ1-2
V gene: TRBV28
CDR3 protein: CATATEAYGYTF

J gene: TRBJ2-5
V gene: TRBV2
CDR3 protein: CASFQGEQTHQETQYF

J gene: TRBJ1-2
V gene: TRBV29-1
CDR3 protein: CSVTGVDGYTF

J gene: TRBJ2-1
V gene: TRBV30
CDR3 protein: CAWSVLGGIYNEQFF

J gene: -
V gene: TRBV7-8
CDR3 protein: CASSQGRASYEQYF

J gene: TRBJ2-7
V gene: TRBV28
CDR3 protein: CASSSGDLPYEQYF

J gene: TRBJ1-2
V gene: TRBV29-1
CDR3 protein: CSVSGQGADGYTF

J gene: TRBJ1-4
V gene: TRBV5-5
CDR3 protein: CASSFTKTGGSEKLFF

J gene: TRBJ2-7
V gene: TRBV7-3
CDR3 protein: CASSLAGAHEQYF

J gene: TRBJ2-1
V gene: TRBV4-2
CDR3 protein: CASSRSGGKYNEQFF

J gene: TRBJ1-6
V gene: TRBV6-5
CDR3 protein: CASSYGPSENSPLHF

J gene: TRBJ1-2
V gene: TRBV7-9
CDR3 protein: CASRPGTGGAGGYTF